The 2 T cell receptor beta chains below all came from one sample that was sequenced in a study of cytomegalovirus exposure and HLA in healthy donors. Primers included in the PCR were 60 Vbeta and 13 Jbeta primers. The data were produced by immunoSEQ multiplex PCR, yet TCRdb's version contains in-frame clones alone and is incomplete. The sample consists of approximately 200,000 clones, around 79% of them appearing once. The sequenced material came from PBMCs. Receptors originate from a man between 18 and 35 years old in good health and CMV-seronegative.

This sequence joins TRBV5-1 and TRBJ2-4; TRBD1 aligns across 7 bases. Trimming cost V 0 bases and J 5 bases; bases outside gene matches: 5. Germline V gene sequence: CDR1 SGHRS, CDR2 YFSETQ. The CDR3 runs to 15 residues. The CDR3: CASSLALGTENIQYF. The CDR3 nucleotides read TGCGCCAGCAGCTTGGCGCTAGGGACAGAAAACATTCAGTACTTC.

This chain connects TRBV7-2 to TRBJ2-4; 13 positions agree with TRBD2. Germline CDR1 SGHTA, CDR2 FQGNSA. CDR3 length equals 17 residues. The V segment lost 6 bases and the J segment 8 bases; nucleotides outside the gene matches: 13. Written as DNA, the CDR3 is TGTGCCAGCAGTTACGGACTAGCGGGAGAGGGGTCTTACATTCAGTACTTC. Translating it yields CASSYGLAGEGSYIQYF.